The 8 T cell receptor beta chains below come from one sample, sequenced in a study of identical twins. TCRdb recomputed calls from the 5' RACE reads with MiXCR, one row per CDR3 protein. This table has a few hundred thousand distinct CDR3 sequences, about a fifth appearing once. The sequenced sample consisted of naive T cells sorted from blood. These receptor sequences come from a man in his fifties in good health.

V gene TRBV9 combines with J gene TRBJ2-7; 7 nucleotides align to TRBD2. The CDR3 is 15 residues long. After removal of 1 base from V and 1 base from J, the junction contained 5 bases not matched to a gene. Germline assignment: CDR1 SGDLS and CDR2 YYNGEE. Here the CDR3 DNA reads TGTGCCAGCAGCGTAACTAGCGAGCATTCCTACGAGCAGTACTTC. This encodes CASSVTSEHSYEQYF.

This chain links TRBV12-3 or TRBV12-4 with TRBJ1-2; 12 bases line up with TRBD1. V lost 5 bases, J lost 7 bases, and 17 bases stayed unmatched. The CDR3 totals 18 residues. CDR3 DNA: TGTGCCAGCAGTCGAAACCGGGACAGGGGGCGCGAATACCCTGGCTACACCTTC. It encodes CASSRNRDRGREYPGYTF.

This clonotype was detected ten times or more. The genes are TRBV5-1 and TRBJ2-3; no definite D call. Trimming shortened V by 4 bases and J by 4 bases, and 10 bases separated the two germline ends. The CDR3 runs to 13 residues. Germline V lookup: CDR1 SGHRS, CDR2 YFSETQ. The CDR3: CASSTSNPDTQYF. The CDR3 region has the DNA TGCGCCAGCAGCACATCAAATCCAGATACGCAGTATTTT.

This clonotype came up many times. Written as DNA, the CDR3 is TGCAGCGTTGATGGTGGGGGGGGGAACACCGGGGAGCTGTTTTTT. Amino acids: CSVDGGGGNTGELFF. This chain connects TRBV29-1 to TRBJ2-2; 7 bases agree with TRBD2. The V gene end was trimmed by 3 bases and the J gene end by 1 base; junction bases not matched to a gene: 5. CDR3 length: 15 residues. Germline-derived CDR1 and CDR2 are SQVTM and ANQGSEA.

This clonotype appeared many times. The V call is TRBV2, the J call TRBJ2-1, with D hard to call. The germline V and J ends were trimmed by 2 bases and 8 bases, with 16 bases remaining between them. The germline gives CDR1 SNHLY, CDR2 FYNNEI. CDR3 length: 15 residues. The CDR3 is CASSENGARSDEQFF. In nucleotides, the CDR3 is TGTGCCAGCAGTGAAAACGGAGCTCGCAGCGATGAGCAGTTCTTC.

J is TRBJ1-6 and V is TRBV12-3 or TRBV12-4; TRBD1 aligns across 7 bases. The CDR3 length is 18 residues. Trimming cost V 5 bases and J 3 bases; bases outside gene matches: 13. The CDR3 DNA is TGTGCCAGCAGTCTAAACCTACAGGGGAGGGTCTATAATTCACCCCTCCACTTT. Translating gives CASSLNLQGRVYNSPLHF.

V gene TRBV6-5 combines with J gene TRBJ1-6, with D uncertain. Trimming cost V 0 bases and J 13 bases, with 13 bases left between them. Germline values: CDR1 MNHEY, CDR2 SVGAGI. The CDR3 spans 14 residues. This CDR3 reads CASSYSTPASPLHF. In nucleotides, the CDR3 is TGTGCCAGCAGTTACTCGACCCCCGCTTCTCCCCTCCACTTT.

This clonotype was counted only a few times. V gene TRBV6-1 combines with J gene TRBJ2-6; D is uncertain. Germline-derived CDR1 and CDR2 are MNHNS and SASEGT. The CDR3 sequence is 15 residues long. V was clipped by 7 bases and J by 1 base, with 11 bases between them. The CDR3 coding sequence is TGTGCCAGCACCAACTCGGGTTCTGGGGCCAACGTCCTGACTTTC. This translates into CASTNSGSGANVLTF.